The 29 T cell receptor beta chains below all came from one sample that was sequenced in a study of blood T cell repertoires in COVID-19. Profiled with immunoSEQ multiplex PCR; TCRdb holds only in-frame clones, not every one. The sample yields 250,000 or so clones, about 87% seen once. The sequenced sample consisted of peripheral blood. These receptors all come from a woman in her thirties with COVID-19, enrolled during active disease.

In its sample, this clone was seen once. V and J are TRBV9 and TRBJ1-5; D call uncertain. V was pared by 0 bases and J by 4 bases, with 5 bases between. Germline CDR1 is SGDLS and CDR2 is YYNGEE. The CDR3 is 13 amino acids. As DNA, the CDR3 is TGTGCCAGCAGCGTAGAACAGAATCAGCCCCAGCATTTT. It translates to CASSVEQNQPQHF.

In DNA, the CDR3 is TGTGCCAGCAGTTCGACCGGACAGGCCAACTCTAACTATGGCTACACCTTC. Translated: CASSSTGQANSNYGYTF. The V gene is TRBV28, the J gene TRBJ1-2, with 7 positions matching TRBD1. This CDR3 has 17 residues. J was trimmed by 0 bases and V by 4 bases; bases with no gene match: 11. Germline CDR1 and CDR2: MDHEN and SYDVKM.

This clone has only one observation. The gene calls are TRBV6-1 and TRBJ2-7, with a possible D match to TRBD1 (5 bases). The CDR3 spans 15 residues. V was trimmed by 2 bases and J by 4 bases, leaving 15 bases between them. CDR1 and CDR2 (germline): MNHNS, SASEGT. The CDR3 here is CASSERSPGPYEQYV. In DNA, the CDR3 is TGTGCCAGCAGTGAACGTAGTCCAGGGCCTTACGAGCAGTACGTC.

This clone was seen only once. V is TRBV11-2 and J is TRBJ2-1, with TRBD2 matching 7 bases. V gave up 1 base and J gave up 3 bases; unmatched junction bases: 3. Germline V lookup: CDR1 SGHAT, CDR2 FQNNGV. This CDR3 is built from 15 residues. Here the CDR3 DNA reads TGTGCCAGCAGCTTAGTAACGGGGGGCTACAATGAGCAGTTCTTC. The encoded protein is CASSLVTGGYNEQFF.

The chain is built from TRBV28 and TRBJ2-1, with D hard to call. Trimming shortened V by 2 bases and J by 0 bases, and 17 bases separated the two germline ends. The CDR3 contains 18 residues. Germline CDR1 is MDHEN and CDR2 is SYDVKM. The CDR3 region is CASSLGAWYRASYNEQFF. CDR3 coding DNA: TGTGCCAGCAGTTTAGGTGCTTGGTACCGAGCCTCCTACAATGAGCAGTTCTTC. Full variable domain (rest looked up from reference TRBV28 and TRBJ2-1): DVKVTQSSRYLVKRTGEKVFLECVQDMDHENMFWYRQDPGLGLRLIYFSYDVKMKEKGDIPEGYSVSREKKERFSLILESASTNQTSMYLCASSLGAWYRASYNEQFFGPGTRLTVL.

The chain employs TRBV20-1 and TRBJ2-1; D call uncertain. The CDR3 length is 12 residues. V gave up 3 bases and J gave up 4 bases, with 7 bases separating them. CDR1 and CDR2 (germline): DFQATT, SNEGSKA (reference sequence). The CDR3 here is CSASGSYNEQFF. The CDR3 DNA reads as TGCAGTGCTAGTGGTTCGTACAATGAGCAGTTCTTC.

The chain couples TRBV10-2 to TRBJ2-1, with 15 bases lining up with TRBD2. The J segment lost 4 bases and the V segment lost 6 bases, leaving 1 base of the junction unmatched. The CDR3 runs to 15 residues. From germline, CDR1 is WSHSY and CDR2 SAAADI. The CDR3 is CASRGTSGGYNEQFF. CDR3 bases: TGCGCCAGCAGAGGGACTAGCGGGGGGTACAATGAGCAGTTCTTC.

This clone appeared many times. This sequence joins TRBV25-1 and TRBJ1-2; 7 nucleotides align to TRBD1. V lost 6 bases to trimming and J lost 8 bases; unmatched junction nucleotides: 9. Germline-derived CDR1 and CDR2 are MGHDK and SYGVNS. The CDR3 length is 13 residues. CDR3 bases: TGTGCCAGCAGCCAAGGAGGGGGCGGGGGCTACACCTTC. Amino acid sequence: CASSQGGGGGYTF.

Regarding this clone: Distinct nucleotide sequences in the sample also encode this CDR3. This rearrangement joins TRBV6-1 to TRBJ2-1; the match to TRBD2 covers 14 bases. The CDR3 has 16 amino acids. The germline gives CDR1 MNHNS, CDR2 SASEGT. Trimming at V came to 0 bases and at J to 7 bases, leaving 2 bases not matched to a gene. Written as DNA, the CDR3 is TGTGCCAGCAGTGAAGCCCGGACTAGCGGGAGGAATGAGCAGTTCTTC. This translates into CASSEARTSGRNEQFF.

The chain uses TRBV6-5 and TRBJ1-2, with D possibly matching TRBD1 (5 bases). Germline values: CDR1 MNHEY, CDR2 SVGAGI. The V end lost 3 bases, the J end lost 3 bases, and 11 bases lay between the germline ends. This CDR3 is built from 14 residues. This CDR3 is CASSYSTVYYGYTF. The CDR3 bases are TGTGCCAGCAGTTATTCGACAGTTTACTATGGCTACACCTTC.

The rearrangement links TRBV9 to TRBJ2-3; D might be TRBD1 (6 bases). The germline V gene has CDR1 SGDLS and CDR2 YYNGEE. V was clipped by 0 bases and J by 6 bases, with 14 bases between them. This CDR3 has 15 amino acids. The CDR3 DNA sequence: TGTGCCAGCAGCGTAGGAGGGACACCGGGGGATACGCAGTATTTT. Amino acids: CASSVGGTPGDTQYF.

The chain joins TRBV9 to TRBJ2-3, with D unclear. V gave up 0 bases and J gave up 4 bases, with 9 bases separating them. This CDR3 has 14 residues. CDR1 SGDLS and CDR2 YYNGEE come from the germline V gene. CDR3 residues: CASSVGIQADTQYF. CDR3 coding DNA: TGTGCCAGCAGCGTAGGAATCCAGGCAGATACGCAGTATTTT.

The CDR3 is CATSRVSGSSYEQYF. CDR3 DNA: TGTGCCACCAGCAGAGTAAGTGGGAGCTCCTACGAGCAGTACTTC. The chain joins TRBV15 to TRBJ2-7; perhaps TRBD2 as D (5 bases). The germline V gene encodes CDR1 LNHNV and CDR2 YYDKDF (reference sequence). Trimming took 1 base from V and 0 from J, leaving 10 bases between them. CDR3 size: 15 residues.

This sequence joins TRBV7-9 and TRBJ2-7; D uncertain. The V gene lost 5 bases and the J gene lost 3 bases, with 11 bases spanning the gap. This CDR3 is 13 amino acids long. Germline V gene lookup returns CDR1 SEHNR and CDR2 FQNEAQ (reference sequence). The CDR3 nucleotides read TGTGCCAGCAGCACCCGACTGTACTACGAGCAGTACTTC. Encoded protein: CASSTRLYYEQYF.

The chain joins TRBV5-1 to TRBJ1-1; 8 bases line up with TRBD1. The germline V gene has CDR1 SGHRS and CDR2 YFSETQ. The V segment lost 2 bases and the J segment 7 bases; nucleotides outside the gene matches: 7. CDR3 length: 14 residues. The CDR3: CASSFTGGLDEAFF. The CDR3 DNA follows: TGCGCCAGCAGCTTTACAGGGGGGCTGGATGAAGCTTTCTTT.

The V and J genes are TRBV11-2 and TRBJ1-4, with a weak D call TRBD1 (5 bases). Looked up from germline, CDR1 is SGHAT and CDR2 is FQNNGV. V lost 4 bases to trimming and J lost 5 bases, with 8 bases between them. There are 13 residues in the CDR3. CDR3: CASSSGVNEKLFF. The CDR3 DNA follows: TGTGCCAGCAGCTCGGGGGTAAATGAAAAACTGTTTTTT.

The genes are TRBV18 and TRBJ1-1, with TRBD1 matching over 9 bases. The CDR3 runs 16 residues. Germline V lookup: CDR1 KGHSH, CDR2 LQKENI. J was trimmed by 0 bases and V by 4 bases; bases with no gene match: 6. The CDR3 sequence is CASSQDRGDMNTEAFF. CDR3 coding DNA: TGTGCCAGCTCACAGGACAGGGGAGATATGAACACTGAAGCTTTCTTT.

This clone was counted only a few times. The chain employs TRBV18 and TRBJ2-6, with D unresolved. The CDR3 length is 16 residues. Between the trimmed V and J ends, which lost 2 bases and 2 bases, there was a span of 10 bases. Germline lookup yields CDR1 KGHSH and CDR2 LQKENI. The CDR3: CASSPYFEAGANVLTF. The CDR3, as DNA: TGTGCCAGCTCACCATATTTCGAGGCTGGGGCCAACGTCCTGACTTTC.

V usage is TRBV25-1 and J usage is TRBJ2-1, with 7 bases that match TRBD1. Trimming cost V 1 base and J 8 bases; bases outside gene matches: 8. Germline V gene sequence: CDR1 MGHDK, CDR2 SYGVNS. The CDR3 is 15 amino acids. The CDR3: CASSEWETGLHEQFF. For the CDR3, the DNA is TGTGCCAGCAGTGAATGGGAGACAGGGTTACATGAGCAGTTCTTC.

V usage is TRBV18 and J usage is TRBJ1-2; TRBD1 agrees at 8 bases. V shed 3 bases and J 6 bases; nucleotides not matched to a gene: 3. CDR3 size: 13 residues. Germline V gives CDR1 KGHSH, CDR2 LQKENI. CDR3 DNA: TGTGCCAGCTCACCGGACAGGGAGGATGGCTACACCTTC. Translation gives CASSPDREDGYTF.

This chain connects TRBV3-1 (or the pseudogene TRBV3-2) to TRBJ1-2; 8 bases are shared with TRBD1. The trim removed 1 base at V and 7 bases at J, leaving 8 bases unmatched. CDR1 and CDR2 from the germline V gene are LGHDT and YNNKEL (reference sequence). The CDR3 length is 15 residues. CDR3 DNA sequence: TGTGCCAGCAGCCAAGCCGGACAGGGCTTGGCTGGCTACACCTTC. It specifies CASSQAGQGLAGYTF.

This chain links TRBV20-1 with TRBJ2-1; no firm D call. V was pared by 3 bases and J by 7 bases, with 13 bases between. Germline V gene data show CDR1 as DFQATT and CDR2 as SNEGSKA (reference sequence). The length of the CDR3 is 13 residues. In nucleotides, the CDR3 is TGCAGTGCTAGTAAGTCCCGGTGGAATGAGCAGTTCTTC. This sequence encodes CSASKSRWNEQFF.

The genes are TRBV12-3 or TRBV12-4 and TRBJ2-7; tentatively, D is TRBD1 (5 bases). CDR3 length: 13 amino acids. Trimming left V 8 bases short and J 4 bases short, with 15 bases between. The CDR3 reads CASVLAGSYEQYF. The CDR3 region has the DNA TGTGCCAGCGTTCTGGCAGGGTCTTACGAGCAGTACTTC.

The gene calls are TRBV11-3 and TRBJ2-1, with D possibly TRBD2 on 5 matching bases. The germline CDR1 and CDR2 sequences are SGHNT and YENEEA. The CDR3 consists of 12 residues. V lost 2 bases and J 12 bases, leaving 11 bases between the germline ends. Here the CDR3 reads CASSLTEEVQFF. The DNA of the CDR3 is TGTGCCAGCAGCTTAACGGAGGAGGTGCAGTTCTTC.

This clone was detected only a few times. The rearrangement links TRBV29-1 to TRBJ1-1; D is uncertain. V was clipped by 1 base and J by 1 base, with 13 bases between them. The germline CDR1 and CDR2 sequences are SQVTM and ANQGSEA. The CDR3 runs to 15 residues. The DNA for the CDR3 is TGCAGCGTTGAAGGGGAGACGGAGAGGAACACTGAAGCTTTCTTT. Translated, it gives CSVEGETERNTEAFF.

The chain's CDR3 is CASSVGGFTEAFF. The CDR3 DNA reads as TGTGCCAGTAGTGTCGGGGGTTTCACTGAAGCTTTCTTT. The chain joins TRBV19 to TRBJ1-1; possible D gene TRBD1, 5 bases. This CDR3 contains 13 residues. Germline V gene sequence: CDR1 LNHDA, CDR2 SQIVND (reference sequence). V lost 5 bases to trimming and J lost 4 bases, with 11 bases between them.

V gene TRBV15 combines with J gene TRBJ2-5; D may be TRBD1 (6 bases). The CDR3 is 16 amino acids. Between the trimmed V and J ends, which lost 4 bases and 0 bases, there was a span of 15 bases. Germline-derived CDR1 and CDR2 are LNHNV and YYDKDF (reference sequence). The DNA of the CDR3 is TGTGCCACCAGCACCGGAAGGGACATAGACCAAGAGACCCAGTACTTC. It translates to CATSTGRDIDQETQYF.

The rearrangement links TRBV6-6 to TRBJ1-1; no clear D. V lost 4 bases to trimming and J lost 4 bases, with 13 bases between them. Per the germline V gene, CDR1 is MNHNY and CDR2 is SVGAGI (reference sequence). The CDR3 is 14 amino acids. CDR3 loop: CASSSTNLATEAFF. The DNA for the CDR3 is TGTGCCAGCAGTTCCACAAACCTGGCCACTGAAGCTTTCTTT.

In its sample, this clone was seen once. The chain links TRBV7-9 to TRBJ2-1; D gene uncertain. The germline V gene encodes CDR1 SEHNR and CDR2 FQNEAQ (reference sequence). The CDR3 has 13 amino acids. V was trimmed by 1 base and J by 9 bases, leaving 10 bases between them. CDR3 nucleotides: TGTGCCAGCAGCTTAGACTACCCGCCTGAGCAGTTCTTC. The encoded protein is CASSLDYPPEQFF.